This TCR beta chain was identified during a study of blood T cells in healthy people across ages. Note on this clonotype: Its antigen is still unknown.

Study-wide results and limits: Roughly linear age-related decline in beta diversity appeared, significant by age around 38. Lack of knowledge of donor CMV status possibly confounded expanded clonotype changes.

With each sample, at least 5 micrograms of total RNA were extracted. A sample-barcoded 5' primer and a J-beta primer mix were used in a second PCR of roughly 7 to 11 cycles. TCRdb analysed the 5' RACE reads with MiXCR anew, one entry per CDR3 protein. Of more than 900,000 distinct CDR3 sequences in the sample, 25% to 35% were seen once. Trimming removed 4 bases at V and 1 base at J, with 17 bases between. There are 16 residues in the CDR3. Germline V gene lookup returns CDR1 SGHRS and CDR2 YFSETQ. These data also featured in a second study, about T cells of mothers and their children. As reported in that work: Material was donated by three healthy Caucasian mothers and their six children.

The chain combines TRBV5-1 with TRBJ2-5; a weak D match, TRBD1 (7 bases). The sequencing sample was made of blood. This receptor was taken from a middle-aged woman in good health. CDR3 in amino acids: CASSRRLEGAQETQYF. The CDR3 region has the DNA TGCGCCAGCAGCCGTAGGTTGGAGGGGGCCCAAGAGACCCAGTACTTC.